Following are 11 T cell receptor beta chains from one sample sequenced in a study of cytomegalovirus exposure and HLA in healthy donors. PCR employed 60 Vbeta and 13 Jbeta primers. Only in-frame clones appear in the TCRdb table, and some are missing; sequencing was by immunoSEQ multiplex PCR. The table has approximately 110,000 clones, about three quarters seen once. Material for sequencing was PBMCs. The receptors were gathered from a woman aged 25-40 years in good health and CMV-seronegative.

This rearrangement joins TRBV25-1 to TRBJ2-7; a possible D gene is TRBD1 (7 bases). V shed 5 bases and J shed 5 bases, with 13 bases lying between them. The CDR3 loop spans 13 amino acids. From germline, CDR1 is MGHDK and CDR2 SYGVNS. CDR3 in amino acids: CASSRGGGNEQYF. CDR3 sequence (DNA): TGTGCCAGCAGTCGAGGAGGGGGCAACGAGCAGTACTTC.

The chain is built from TRBV5-1 and TRBJ1-2, with TRBD1 identical over 10 bases. The V segment lost 5 bases and the J segment 0 bases; nucleotides outside the gene matches: 13. Germline V gives CDR1 SGHRS, CDR2 YFSETQ. The CDR3 is 18 amino acids. DNA for the CDR3: TGCGCCAGCAGAGCCTGGGACAGGGGCCCTCGAGCTAACTATGGCTACACCTTC. This translates into CASRAWDRGPRANYGYTF.

Written as DNA, the CDR3 is TGTGCCAGCAGCTTTGGACACTTTGGGGAGCTGTTTTTT. Its protein is CASSFGHFGELFF. The gene calls are TRBV11-2 and TRBJ2-2, with a possible D match to TRBD1 (5 bases). CDR1 and CDR2 from the germline V gene are SGHAT and FQNNGV. The CDR3 extends over 13 amino acids. V dropped 3 bases and J dropped 8 bases, with 10 bases sitting between them.

This chain joins TRBV7-3 and TRBJ2-3; TRBD2 agrees at 8 bases. CDR1 and CDR2 from the germline V gene are SGHTA and FQGTGA. The CDR3 has 13 amino acids. V gave up 3 bases and J gave up 7 bases; unmatched junction bases: 3. The CDR3 reads CASSFGGENTQYF. CDR3 nucleotides: TGTGCCAGCAGCTTCGGGGGGGAGAATACGCAGTATTTT.

V and J are TRBV14 and TRBJ1-2; D gene ambiguous. Germline loops: CDR1 SGHDN, CDR2 FVKESK. Deletions cut 1 base from V and 4 bases from J, with 13 bases between. The CDR3 extends over 15 amino acids. In DNA, the CDR3 is TGTGCCAGCAGCCAAGGCCCGGGGTCGAGCTATGGCTACACCTTC. Translation gives CASSQGPGSSYGYTF.

This chain links TRBV5-1 with TRBJ2-5; 8 bases are a match to TRBD2. From germline, CDR1 is SGHRS and CDR2 YFSETQ. The CDR3 is 14 amino acids. Germline trimming cut 3 bases from V and 4 bases from J; bases unmatched to any gene: 5. The CDR3 DNA reads TGCGCCAGCAGCTCACCGGGGGGGCGAGAGACCCAGTACTTC. It yields the protein CASSSPGGRETQYF.

The V gene is TRBV18, the J gene TRBJ1-2; D is undetermined. V was cut by 3 bases and J by 0 bases, with 14 bases left in between. The CDR3 extends over 16 amino acids. Germline CDR1 KGHSH, CDR2 LQKENI. The CDR3 DNA is TGTGCCAGCTCACCCTCGGGCGGACTATCTAACTATGGCTACACCTTC. Residues: CASSPSGGLSNYGYTF.

The chain uses TRBV4-3 and TRBJ1-2; D not certain. The CDR3 runs 16 residues. Deletions cut 0 bases from V and 7 bases from J, with 18 bases between. Per the germline V gene, CDR1 is LGHNA and CDR2 is YSLEER. The CDR3 protein is CASSQELQAGVSGYTF. CDR3 DNA sequence: TGCGCCAGCAGCCAAGAACTTCAGGCAGGTGTAAGTGGCTACACCTTC.

The V call is TRBV7-2, the J call TRBJ1-5; the D is unclear. V shed 5 bases and J shed 4 bases, with 9 bases lying between them. The germline V gene has CDR1 SGHTA and CDR2 FQGNSA. This CDR3 is 13 amino acids long. The CDR3 loop is CASSLRGNQPQHF. The CDR3 DNA reads TGTGCCAGCAGCCTGCGAGGGAATCAGCCCCAGCATTTT.

This sequence joins TRBV6-6 and TRBJ2-1; 12 bases line up with TRBD2. Germline lookup yields CDR1 MNHNY and CDR2 SVGAGI (reference sequence). The CDR3 is 15 residues long. Losses at the gene ends were 7 bases for V and 6 bases for J; bases not matched to a gene: 7. CDR3 in DNA: TGTGCCAGCACCCGGACTAGCGGGGTCCTCAATGAGCAGTTCTTC. As protein: CASTRTSGVLNEQFF.

This chain joins TRBV6-6 and TRBJ2-2; D might be TRBD1 (11 bases). Germline lookup yields CDR1 MNHNY and CDR2 SVGAGI (reference sequence). Between the trimmed V and J ends, which lost 5 bases and 5 bases, there was a span of 18 bases. The CDR3 is 16 amino acids. The CDR3 DNA reads TGTGCCAGCAGTACTAGCGGGACAGGGGGTACCGGGGAGCTGTTTTTT. Its protein product is CASSTSGTGGTGELFF.